A single T cell receptor (beta chain) is shown here with its context. As yet, its antigen is unknown. Time point denoted: cycle 4 day 1 (C4D1), after 5 to 7 weeks of nivolumab. Brentuximab vedotin exposure varied among the patients, all of whom had relapsed after autologous stem cell transplantation. Magnetic negative selection was used to purify CD4+ T cells from PBMCs that had been thawed. Best responses fell into complete response, partial response or progressive disease. Germline CDR1 reads MDHEN; CDR2 reads SYDVKM. V was clipped by 8 bases and J by 1 base; unmatched bases: 7. The CDR3 has 14 amino acids. These data originate in a study of PD-1 blockade in classical Hodgkin lymphoma. Study-wide findings and caveats: Some patients started nivolumab under 1 year after ASCT, and they were excluded. It was CD4+ TCR diversity, not CD8+, that rose significantly by C4D1.

Repertoires were generated with immunoSEQ multiplex PCR, while TCRdb's copy carries only in-frame clones and drops some. The repertoire holds 18,000 or so clones, with 65% to 80% as singletons. Source: CD4+ T cells from blood, taken before the fourth cycle of nivolumab. This TCR was sampled from a human donor with classical Hodgkin lymphoma. The V and J genes are TRBV28 and TRBJ1-2; the match to TRBD1 covers 7 bases. CDR3: CASRRQGLNYGYTF. For the CDR3, the DNA is TGTGCCAGCCGTCGACAGGGCCTTAACTATGGCTACACCTTC.